This T cell receptor (beta chain) stems from a study of blood T cell repertoires in COVID-19. About the study: Both acute and convalescent COVID-19 samples were obtained from the United States, Italy and Spain. From T cells, B-cell-depleted T cells, or PBMCs came the material, which was cDNA or gDNA.

The CDR3 consists of 15 residues. Trimming left V 4 bases short and J 9 bases short, with 19 bases between. Germline V gene lookup returns CDR1 LGHDT and CDR2 YNNKEL (reference sequence). This table comes from immunoSEQ multiplex PCR, and its TCRdb copy is limited to in-frame clones, with some not included. The data hold some 150,000 clones, with about 75% observed a single time. The age range of participants was about 18 to 95 years, with residence in about 25 US areas. Participant-given clinical history determined each cohort assignment. This clone was recorded a few times. Source material: PBMCs or T cells enriched from blood (not recorded which). V and J are TRBV3-1 (or the pseudogene TRBV3-2) and TRBJ1-3; the D is unclear. This clonotype originated in a woman aged 45-59 years who had recovered from COVID-19. The CDR3, as DNA: TGTGCCAGCAGCCCGGCTAGGTGGCCTGGAGCCACCATATATTTT. Translation: CASSPARWPGATIYF.